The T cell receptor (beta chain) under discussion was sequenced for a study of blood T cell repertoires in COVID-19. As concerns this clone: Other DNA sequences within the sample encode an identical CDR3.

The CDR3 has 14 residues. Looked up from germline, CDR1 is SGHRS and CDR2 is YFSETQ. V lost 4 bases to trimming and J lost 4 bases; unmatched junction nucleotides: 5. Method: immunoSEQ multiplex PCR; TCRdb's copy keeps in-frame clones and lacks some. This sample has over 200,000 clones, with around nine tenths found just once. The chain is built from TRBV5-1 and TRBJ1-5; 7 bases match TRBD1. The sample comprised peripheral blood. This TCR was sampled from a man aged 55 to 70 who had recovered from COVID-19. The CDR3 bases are TGCGCCAGCAGCCCCGGGACAGCAAATCAGCCCCAGCATTTT. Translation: CASSPGTANQPQHF.